A few counts support the clone carrying this T cell receptor (beta chain). As yet, its antigen is unknown. This entry comes from a study of response to subunit inactivated influenza vaccine. The study's findings and limits: Each seasonal influenza vaccination recruits few new T cells, the authors suggested.

Between the trimmed V and J ends, which lost 6 bases and 2 bases, there was a span of 8 bases. The CDR3 spans 13 residues. Looked up from germline, CDR1 is SGHRS and CDR2 is YFSETQ. TCRdb recomputed calls from the RT-PCR reads with MiXCR, one row per CDR3 protein. This table holds about 500,000 distinct CDR3 sequences, 10% to 15% found once. The sequenced sample was PBMCs from blood, obtained about 40 days after vaccination. This rearrangement joins TRBV5-1 to TRBJ2-2, with D possibly matching TRBD1 (5 bases). The sequence was collected from a man in his fifties who received an inactivated influenza vaccine. CDR3 sequence (DNA): TGCGCCAGCACCGGACAAAACACCGGGGAGCTGTTTTTT. Protein sequence: CASTGQNTGELFF.